Below, 5 T cell receptor beta chains from the same sample are listed, as sequenced in a study of blood T cell repertoires in COVID-19. The assay was immunoSEQ multiplex PCR, and TCRdb's table has in-frame clones only and misses some. Of approximately 200,000 clones listed, 85% to 95% are singletons. The specimen was peripheral blood. These receptor sequences come from a man aged 25-45 years with COVID-19, enrolled during active disease.

The V and J genes are TRBV6-6 and TRBJ2-2; 11 bases fit TRBD1. This CDR3 is 17 amino acids long. Losses at the gene ends were 8 bases for V and 0 bases for J; bases not matched to a gene: 8. Per the germline V gene, CDR1 is MNHNY and CDR2 is SVGAGI (reference sequence). CDR3 region: CASGHGQGAPNTGELFF. In nucleotides, the CDR3 is TGTGCCAGCGGTCATGGACAGGGGGCGCCGAACACCGGGGAGCTGTTTTTT.

V and J are TRBV7-2 and TRBJ1-6; D is uncertain. The CDR3 is made up of 15 amino acids. The V gene lost 1 base and the J gene lost 7 bases, with 11 bases spanning the gap. The germline CDR1 and CDR2 sequences are SGHTA and FQGNSA. CDR3 DNA: TGTGCCAGCAGCTTAGGGGCAGGTATCAATTCACCCCTCCACTTT. This codes for CASSLGAGINSPLHF.

This chain connects TRBV5-1 to TRBJ1-1; a possible D gene is TRBD1 (5 bases). V lost 0 bases and J 1 base, leaving 10 bases between the germline ends. Germline-derived CDR1 and CDR2 are SGHRS and YFSETQ. This CDR3 comprises 15 residues. CDR3 sequence reads: CASSLGDGGNTEAFF. CDR3 DNA sequence: TGCGCCAGCAGCTTGGGGGACGGGGGGAACACTGAAGCTTTCTTT.

This chain connects TRBV4-1 to TRBJ2-7; 8 nucleotides line up with TRBD1. This CDR3 comprises 14 residues. V lost 2 bases, J lost 4 bases, and 4 bases stayed unmatched. CDR1 is MGHRA and CDR2 is YSYEKL in the germline V gene. The CDR3 sequence is CASSQRTGRYEQYF. The CDR3 nucleotides are TGCGCCAGCAGCCAAAGGACAGGGAGGTACGAGCAGTACTTC.

This clone is a singleton in its sample. J is TRBJ1-1 and V is TRBV2, with 7 nucleotides matching TRBD1. The CDR3 has 14 amino acids. The germline gives CDR1 SNHLY, CDR2 FYNNEI. J was trimmed by 4 bases and V by 3 bases; bases with no gene match: 5. DNA for the CDR3: TGTGCCAGCAGTGATCTCAGGGGGATCACTGAAGCTTTCTTT. Its protein is CASSDLRGITEAFF.